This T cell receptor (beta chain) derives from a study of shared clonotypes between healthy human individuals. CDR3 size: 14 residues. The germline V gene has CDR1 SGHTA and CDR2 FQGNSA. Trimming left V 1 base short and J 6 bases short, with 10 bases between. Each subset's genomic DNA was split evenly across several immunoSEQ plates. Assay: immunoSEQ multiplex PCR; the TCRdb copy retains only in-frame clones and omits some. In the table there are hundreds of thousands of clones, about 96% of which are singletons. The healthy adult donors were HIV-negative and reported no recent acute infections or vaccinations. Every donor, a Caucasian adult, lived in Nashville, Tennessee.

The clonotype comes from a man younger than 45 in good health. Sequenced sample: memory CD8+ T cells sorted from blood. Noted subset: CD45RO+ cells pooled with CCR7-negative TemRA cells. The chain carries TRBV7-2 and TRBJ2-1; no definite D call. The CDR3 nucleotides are TGTGCCAGCAGCTTAGGAATTGGGCGCAATGAGCAGTTCTTC. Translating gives CASSLGIGRNEQFF.